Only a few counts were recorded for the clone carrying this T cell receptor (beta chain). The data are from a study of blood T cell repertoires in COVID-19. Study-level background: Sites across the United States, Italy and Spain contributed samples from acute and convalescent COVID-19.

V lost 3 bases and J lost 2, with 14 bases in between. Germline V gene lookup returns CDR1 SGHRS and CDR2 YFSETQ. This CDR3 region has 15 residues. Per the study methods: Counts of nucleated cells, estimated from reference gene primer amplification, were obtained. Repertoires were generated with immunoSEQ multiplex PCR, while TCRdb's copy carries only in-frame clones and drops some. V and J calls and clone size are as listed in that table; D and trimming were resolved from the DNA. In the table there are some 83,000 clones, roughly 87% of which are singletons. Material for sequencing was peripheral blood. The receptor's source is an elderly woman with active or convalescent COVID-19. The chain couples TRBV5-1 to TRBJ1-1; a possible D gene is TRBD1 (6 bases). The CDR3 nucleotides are TGCGCCAGCAGCTCACAGGGAATTGGAAACACTGAAGCTTTCTTT. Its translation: CASSSQGIGNTEAFF.